The present T cell receptor beta chain was sequenced within a study of blood T cell repertoires in COVID-19. Overall study context: From the United States, Italy and Spain came samples of acute and convalescent COVID-19. The cDNA or gDNA used as material had been derived from T cells, B-cell-depleted T cells, or PBMCs.

Trimming removed 6 bases from V and 0 bases from J, with 12 bases in between. Germline CDR1 is MGHDK and CDR2 is SYGVNS. The CDR3 length is 15 residues. Only in-frame clones appear in the TCRdb table, and some are missing; sequencing was by immunoSEQ multiplex PCR. The sample contains 97,000 or so clones, about nine tenths of which appear only once. Sequenced material: peripheral blood. This sequence was found in a man in his sixties with acute or convalescent COVID-19. The J gene is TRBJ2-1, the V gene TRBV25-1; possible D gene TRBD2, 5 bases. The chain's CDR3 is CASRGGLSSYNEQFF. CDR3 DNA sequence: TGTGCCAGCAGGGGCGGGTTAAGCTCCTACAATGAGCAGTTCTTC.